One sample yielded the 3 T cell receptor beta chains listed below, sequenced in a study of identical twins. Using its own MiXCR run on the 5' RACE reads, TCRdb lists one record per CDR3 protein. The sample shows roughly 720,000 distinct CDR3 sequences, about 20% of them seen only once. These data also formed part of another study, on T cells expressing NK-cell markers.

The sequenced sample consisted of PBMCs. The receptors here all came from a woman younger than 30 in good health.

This clonotype appeared many times. This chain joins TRBV20-1 and TRBJ2-3; D is undetermined. Trimming removed 0 bases at V and 9 bases at J, with 4 bases between. The CDR3 loop spans 10 amino acids. Germline assignment: CDR1 DFQATT and CDR2 SNEGSKA (reference sequence). In DNA form, the CDR3 reads TGCAGTGCTAGAGATCTAACGCAGTATTTT. Translating it yields CSARDLTQYF.

The chain couples TRBV6-1 to TRBJ2-1; the D is unclear. Trimming left V 2 bases short and J 4 bases short, with 3 bases between. CDR3 length: 12 amino acids. The V gene's germline CDR1 is MNHNS and CDR2 SASEGT. The CDR3 region is CASSELYNEQFF. The CDR3 DNA reads as TGTGCCAGCAGTGAACTTTACAATGAGCAGTTCTTC.

CDR3 protein: CSAGVGEVALHF. The CDR3 DNA sequence: TGCAGTGCTGGGGTGGGAGAGGTGGCCCTCCACTTT. V is TRBV20-1 and J is TRBJ1-6; D unclear. V lost 5 bases to trimming and J lost 14 bases, with 16 bases between them. Germline loops: CDR1 DFQATT, CDR2 SNEGSKA (reference sequence). The CDR3 runs 12 residues.